Below are 21 T cell receptor beta chains sequenced from a single sample in a study of T cell responses to AZD1222 COVID-19 vaccine. Assay: immunoSEQ multiplex PCR; the TCRdb copy retains only in-frame clones and omits some. The table shows about 120,000 clones, with roughly nine tenths occurring only once. Sequencing used peripheral blood, obtained on day 0 of AZD1222 vaccination. The receptors come from an adult in good health.

V and J are TRBV19 and TRBJ2-3; D ambiguous. The CDR3 covers 14 residues. V lost 7 bases and J 2 bases, leaving 13 bases between the germline ends. CDR1 LNHDA and CDR2 SQIVND come from the germline V gene (reference sequence). The CDR3 loop is CASMRGLNTDTQYF. The CDR3 bases are TGTGCCAGTATGAGAGGATTAAACACAGATACGCAGTATTTT.

This clone has a handful of counts. This chain links TRBV9 with TRBJ1-6; D call uncertain. The germline V gene has CDR1 SGDLS and CDR2 YYNGEE. The CDR3 runs 13 residues. V was pared by 2 bases and J by 6 bases, with 6 bases between. As DNA, the CDR3 is TGTGCCAGCAGCGTTATCAGTAATTCACCCCTCCACTTT. Translating it yields CASSVISNSPLHF.

CDR3 nucleotides: TGTGCCAGCAGCCCTGCAGCGTTGGGGTACGAGCAGTACTTC. Translating it yields CASSPAALGYEQYF. This sequence joins TRBV7-9 and TRBJ2-7; D is uncertain. V lost 5 bases and J lost 4, with 15 bases in between. CDR1 SEHNR and CDR2 FQNEAQ come from the germline V gene (reference sequence). This CDR3 has 14 residues. Together with reference TRBV7-9 and TRBJ2-7, the CDR3 gives the full variable domain: DTGVSQNPRHKITKRGQNVTFRCDPISEHNRLYWYRQTLGQGPEFLTYFQNEAQLEKSRLLSDRFSAERPKGSFSTLEIQRTEQGDSAMYLCASSPAALGYEQYFGPGTRLTVT.

In DNA form, the CDR3 reads TGTGCCAGCAGCCGCCGACAGGGGGTAGGCACCGGGGAGCTGTTTTTT. Translated: CASSRRQGVGTGELFF. The gene calls are TRBV3-1 (or the pseudogene TRBV3-2) and TRBJ2-2; 9 bases agree with TRBD1. This CDR3 comprises 16 residues. Germline lookup yields CDR1 LGHDT and CDR2 YNNKEL (reference sequence). V lost 4 bases, J lost 4 bases, and 7 bases stayed unmatched.

The chain combines TRBV4-3 with TRBJ2-7, with TRBD1 matching 10 bases. Per the germline V gene, CDR1 is LGHNA and CDR2 is YSLEER. V was pared by 3 bases and J by 3 bases, with 5 bases of the junction left unmatched. The CDR3 loop spans 15 amino acids. The CDR3 protein is CASSQDRGNIYEQYF. For the CDR3, the DNA is TGCGCCAGCAGCCAGGACAGGGGGAACATCTACGAGCAGTACTTC.

The chain employs TRBV20-1 and TRBJ1-2, with D possibly TRBD1 on 5 matching bases. CDR1 and CDR2 from the germline V gene are DFQATT and SNEGSKA (reference sequence). The V gene lost 6 bases and the J gene lost 2 bases, with 7 bases spanning the gap. CDR3 length: 11 residues. In DNA, the CDR3 is TGCAGTGCACCAGGGAACTATGGCTACACCTTC. Translated, it gives CSAPGNYGYTF.

This clone was picked up one time. The chain couples TRBV2 to TRBJ2-7, with D tentatively TRBD2 (5 bases). The germline CDR1 and CDR2 sequences are SNHLY and FYNNEI. V was trimmed by 6 bases and J by 7 bases, leaving 7 bases between them. This CDR3 is built from 10 residues. The CDR3 spells CASSSGEQYF. The CDR3 region has the DNA TGTGCCAGCAGCTCGGGGGAGCAGTACTTC.

V usage is TRBV4-1 and J usage is TRBJ2-3; TRBD2 agrees at 11 bases. The germline gives CDR1 MGHRA, CDR2 YSYEKL. The CDR3 consists of 16 residues. The ends lost 1 base at V and 6 bases at J; junction bases unmatched: 6. CDR3 DNA: TGCGCCAGCAGCCAAGGGGTAGCGGGGGGGCTGGATACGCAGTATTTT. This encodes CASSQGVAGGLDTQYF.

V is TRBV9 and J is TRBJ1-6; D gene unclear. This CDR3 has 14 amino acids. Germline V gene data show CDR1 as SGDLS and CDR2 as YYNGEE. The V gene lost 0 bases and the J gene lost 6 bases, with 7 bases spanning the gap. This chain's CDR3 is CASSVGYLNSPLHF. Written as DNA, the CDR3 is TGTGCCAGCAGCGTAGGATACCTTAATTCACCCCTCCACTTT.

This clone has only a few counts. The chain links TRBV5-1 to TRBJ1-6; D remains ambiguous. From germline, CDR1 is SGHRS and CDR2 YFSETQ. The CDR3 extends over 14 amino acids. Trimming cost V 0 bases and J 9 bases, with 10 bases left between them. CDR3 amino acids: CASSLGGIRSPLHF. CDR3 DNA sequence: TGCGCCAGCAGCTTGGGGGGTATTCGTTCACCCCTCCACTTT. Drawing the rest from reference TRBV5-1 and TRBJ1-6, the complete variable domain is KAGVTQTPRYLIKTRGQQVTLSCSPISGHRSVSWYQQTPGQGLQFLFEYFSETQRNKGNFPGRFSGRQFSNSRSEMNVSTLELGDSALYLCASSLGGIRSPLHFGNGTRLTVT.

This chain connects TRBV6-1 to TRBJ1-5, with no clear D. CDR1 and CDR2 from the germline V gene are MNHNS and SASEGT. CDR3 length equals 16 residues. Trimming cost V 0 bases and J 3 bases, with 12 bases left between them. CDR3 protein: CASSEAGGSPNQPQHF. CDR3 nucleotides: TGTGCCAGCAGTGAAGCGGGCGGGTCTCCCAATCAGCCCCAGCATTTT.

The chain uses TRBV12-3 or TRBV12-4 and TRBJ1-1, with D uncertain. The CDR3 covers 13 residues. V was cut by 3 bases and J by 6 bases, with 11 bases left in between. The CDR3 loop is CASSFSVAPEAFF. The CDR3 nucleotides are TGTGCCAGCAGTTTTTCCGTTGCCCCTGAAGCTTTCTTT.

A few counts support this clone. This sequence joins TRBV10-3 and TRBJ2-2; D call uncertain. The germline gives CDR1 ENHRY, CDR2 SYGVKD. V was clipped by 2 bases and J by 6 bases, with 13 bases between them. The CDR3 runs 15 residues. CDR3 region: CAISEPTQDAGELFF. CDR3 coding DNA: TGTGCCATCAGTGAGCCGACCCAGGACGCCGGGGAGCTGTTTTTT.

This clone was detected only a few times. This rearrangement joins TRBV10-3 to TRBJ2-3; 10 positions match TRBD2. The CDR3 has 13 residues. Trimming removed 9 bases from V and 4 bases from J; junction bases left unmatched: 4. The germline V gene encodes CDR1 ENHRY and CDR2 SYGVKD. CDR3 loop: CAIAGGLADTQYF. The DNA of the CDR3 is TGTGCCATAGCGGGGGGGCTGGCAGATACGCAGTATTTT.

The CDR3 here is CASSKPRETQYF. CDR3 nucleotide sequence: TGTGCCAGCAGCAAACCCAGAGAGACCCAGTACTTC. V usage is TRBV21-1 and J usage is TRBJ2-5; TRBD1, the D gene given by the table, was not confirmed from the DNA. TRBV21-1 is shown as a pseudogene. This CDR3 contains 12 residues.

This clone was seen just once. V and J are TRBV27 and TRBJ2-7; no clear D. The CDR3 totals 13 residues. Germline values: CDR1 MNHEY, CDR2 SMNVEV (reference sequence). V shed 4 bases and J shed 3 bases, with 10 bases lying between them. The CDR3 loop is CASSSALDYEQYF. In nucleotides, the CDR3 is TGTGCCAGCAGTTCGGCACTTGACTACGAGCAGTACTTC.

CDR3 nucleotides: TGTGCCAGCAGGGACGACTTGAGCGGGGGAGTGGGCGAGCAGTACTTC. This gives the protein CASRDDLSGGVGEQYF. The chain carries TRBV2 and TRBJ2-7; 8 bases are a match to TRBD2. Germline V gives CDR1 SNHLY, CDR2 FYNNEI. The CDR3 contains 16 residues. V lost 6 bases, J lost 6 bases, and 16 bases stayed unmatched.

The chain links TRBV5-1 to TRBJ1-3; D call uncertain. Trimming pared 0 bases from V and 2 bases from J, leaving 9 bases between. Germline CDR1 is SGHRS and CDR2 is YFSETQ. The CDR3 spans 15 residues. This CDR3 reads CASSLDGRTGNTIYF. CDR3 nucleotides: TGCGCCAGCAGCTTGGACGGCAGAACTGGAAACACCATATATTTT.

This chain uses TRBV7-2 with TRBJ2-1; TRBD2 matches 10 bases. V lost 2 bases to trimming and J lost 6 bases; unmatched junction nucleotides: 13. The CDR3 spans 18 residues. Germline V gives CDR1 SGHTA, CDR2 FQGNSA. The CDR3 loop is CASSLWASGGSAGNEQFF. In nucleotides, the CDR3 is TGTGCCAGCAGCTTATGGGCTAGCGGGGGATCGGCCGGCAATGAGCAGTTCTTC. Full variable domain (remainder filled in from reference TRBV7-2 and TRBJ2-1): GAGVSQSPSNKVTEKGKDVELRCDPISGHTALYWYRQSLGQGLEFLIYFQGNSAPDKSGLPSDRFSAERTGGSVSTLTIQRTQQEDSAVYLCASSLWASGGSAGNEQFFGPGTRLTVL.

The chain joins TRBV10-2 to TRBJ1-5; no clear D gene. Per the germline V gene, CDR1 is WSHSY and CDR2 is SAAADI. V dropped 4 bases and J dropped 0 bases, with 7 bases sitting between them. The CDR3 is 14 amino acids. CDR3 amino acids: CASSGDYSNQPQHF. The CDR3 coding sequence is TGCGCCAGCAGTGGAGATTATAGCAATCAGCCCCAGCATTTT.

The chain joins TRBV19 to TRBJ2-7; D possibly uses TRBD1 or TRBD2 (7 bases each). From germline, CDR1 is LNHDA and CDR2 SQIVND (reference sequence). There are 16 residues in the CDR3. V was clipped by 3 bases and J by 2 bases, with 17 bases between them. CDR3 amino acids: CASSISQGGRPYEQYF. The CDR3 DNA follows: TGTGCCAGTAGTATCTCTCAGGGGGGGCGCCCCTACGAGCAGTACTTC.